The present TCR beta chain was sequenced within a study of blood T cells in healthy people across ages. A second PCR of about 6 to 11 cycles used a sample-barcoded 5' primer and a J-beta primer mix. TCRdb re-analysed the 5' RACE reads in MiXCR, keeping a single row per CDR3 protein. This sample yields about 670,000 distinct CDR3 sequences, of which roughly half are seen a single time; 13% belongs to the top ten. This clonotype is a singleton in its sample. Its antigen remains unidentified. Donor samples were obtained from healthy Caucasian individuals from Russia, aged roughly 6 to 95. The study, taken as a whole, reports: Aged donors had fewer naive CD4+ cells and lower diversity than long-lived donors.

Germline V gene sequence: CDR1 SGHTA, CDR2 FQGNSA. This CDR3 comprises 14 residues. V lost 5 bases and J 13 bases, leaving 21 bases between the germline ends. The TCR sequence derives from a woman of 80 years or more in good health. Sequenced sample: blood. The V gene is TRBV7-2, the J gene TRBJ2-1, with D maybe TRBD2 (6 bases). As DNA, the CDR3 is TGTGCCAGCAGCGCGACTAGTTCAGTAGAGACCCAGTTCTTC. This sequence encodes CASSATSSVETQFF.